The rows below give T cell receptor beta chains drawn from one sample of a study of blood T cell repertoires in COVID-19. TCRdb's copy holds only in-frame clones and misses some; the assay was immunoSEQ multiplex PCR. The sample lists 140,000 to 150,000 clones; around 87% were seen once. Sequencing input: PBMCs or T cells enriched from blood (not recorded which). The origin of the receptors is a man aged 55-75 years who had recovered from COVID-19. CDR3s include the opening cysteine and the closing phenylalanine or tryptophan. The D gene is left open where the match is weak. Only part of the rows carry a size: once, few, many, or a class if the clone is expanded.

>TRBJ1-2|.|TRBV28|TRBD1|14
TGTGCCAGTTGTTCCGGACAGGGAAGTCATGGCTACACCTTC
CASCSGQGSHGYTF
>TRBJ1-5|.|TRBV5-5|TRBD1|16
TGTGCCAGCAGCCCACTCCAGGGGGCCGCCAGTCAGCCCCAGCATTTT
CASSPLQGAASQPQHF
>TRBJ2-3|.|TRBV13|.|13
TGTGCCAGCAGCTTACAGGCCACAGATACGCAGTATTTT
CASSLQATDTQYF
>TRBJ1-4|.|TRBV27|.|15
TGTGCCAGCAGCCTAAGGGGAGGTTATAATGAAAAACTGTTTTTT
CASSLRGGYNEKLFF
>TRBJ2-3|.|TRBV29-1|.|13
TGCAGCGTTGGGAGGCCTCTCACAGATACGCAGTATTTT
CSVGRPLTDTQYF
>TRBJ1-1|.|TRBV20-1|.|11
TGCAGTGCTCAGAGGACAGTTGAAGCTTTCTTT
CSAQRTVEAFF
>TRBJ2-2|once|TRBV7-3|TRBD1|17
TGTGCCAGCAGCTTAACTACAGGGGGCTGGGACACCGGGGAGCTGTTTTTT
CASSLTTGGWDTGELFF
>TRBJ2-7|.|TRBV11-3|TRBD1|15
TGTGCCAGCAGCTTAGCGGGGACAGGGTACCACGAGCAGTACTTC
CASSLAGTGYHEQYF
>TRBJ1-5|once|TRBV19|.|14
TGTGCCAGCCGCCAGTCAGGGGTGGGTTTGCCCCAGCATTTT
CASRQSGVGLPQHF
>TRBJ2-6|.|TRBV11-2|.|14
TGTGCCAGCAGCCCCTTTTCTGGGGCCAACGTCCTGACTTTC
CASSPFSGANVLTF
>TRBJ1-2|.|TRBV7-3|.|14
TGTGCCAGCAGCTTAATGGGAGCTAACTATGGCTACACCTTC
CASSLMGANYGYTF
>TRBJ2-5|.|TRBV11-2|TRBD2|15
TGTGCCAGCTCAATCTTGGGGGGGTCGGGAGAGACCCAGTACTTC
CASSILGGSGETQYF
>TRBJ1-4|.|TRBV5-8|TRBD1|18
TGTGCCAGCAGCCCCGGGACAGGGGGGCGTCCCGGCTTTGAAAAACTGTTTTTT
CASSPGTGGRPGFEKLFF
>TRBJ1-2|.|TRBV6-1|.|15
TGTGCCAGCAGTGAAGGGGGGGGCCGCAACTATGGCTACACCTTC
CASSEGGGRNYGYTF
>TRBJ2-2|.|TRBV14|TRBD1|14
TGTGCCAGCAGCCCGGGACAGGTCGCCGGGGAGCTGTTTTTT
CASSPGQVAGELFF
>TRBJ1-1|.|TRBV4-1|.|14
TGCGCCAGCAGCCAAGACCGCACGGACACTGAAGCTTTCTTT
CASSQDRTDTEAFF
>TRBJ1-2|.|TRBV6-5|.|14
TGTGCCAGCACCCCACCCGGGAACATCGGAGGCTACACCTTC
CASTPPGNIGGYTF
>TRBJ1-1|.|TRBV27|.|13
TGTGCCAGCAGGGGGGGGCAGGAAAATGAAGCTTTCTTT
CASRGGQENEAFF
>TRBJ1-1|.|TRBV15|TRBD1|14
TGTGCCACCTATGGGGGACAGTTCCAAATCGAAGCTTTCTTT
CATYGGQFQIEAFF
>TRBJ2-5|once|TRBV27|.|17
TGTGCCAGCCGTGCACTAGCGCTCCAGGGCCAGGGGGAGACCCAGTACTTC
CASRALALQGQGETQYF
>TRBJ2-2|.|TRBV12-3/TRBV12-4|.|12
TGTGCCAGCAGTTTCAGGGCCGGGGAGCTGTTTTTT
CASSFRAGELFF
>TRBJ1-6|.|TRBV10-3|.|13
TGTGCCATCAGTGAAACAGGGAATTCACCCCTCCACTTT
CAISETGNSPLHF
>TRBJ2-7|.|TRBV4-1|TRBD1|15
TGCGCCAGCAGCCAAACTCGGGACAGGAACTACGAGCAGTACTTC
CASSQTRDRNYEQYF
>TRBJ2-2|.|TRBV19|.|15
TGTGCCAGTAGTATAAGACACTCGAACACCGGGGAGCTGTTTTTT
CASSIRHSNTGELFF
>TRBJ2-2|once|TRBV7-9|TRBD2|17
TGTGCCAGCATCAAACCGCGGGGGACTTCGAACACCGGGGAGCTGTTTTTT
CASIKPRGTSNTGELFF
>TRBJ1-2|few|TRBV20-1|TRBD1|11
TGCAGTGCCGGGACAGCCTATGGCTACACCTTC
CSAGTAYGYTF
>TRBJ1-4|.|TRBV2|TRBD1|13
TGTGCCAGCAGTGCCGGACAGGGGGAAAAACTGTTTTTT
CASSAGQGEKLFF
>TRBJ2-1|.|TRBV14|.|17
TGTGCCAGCAGCCAAGATCTAGGACCGAGGGTAAACAATGAGCAGTTCTTC
CASSQDLGPRVNNEQFF
>TRBJ1-6|.|TRBV28|.|13
TGTGCCAGCAGTTTTCGGGGGGAATCACCCCTCCACTTT
CASSFRGESPLHF
>TRBJ2-7|.|TRBV29-1|TRBD2|12
TGCAGCGTTGGGCTAGCGGCTTACGAGCAGTACTTC
CSVGLAAYEQYF
>TRBJ1-1|.|TRBV4-1|.|15
TGCGCCAGCAGCCAAGATCAAGACAGGAACACTGAAGCTTTCTTT
CASSQDQDRNTEAFF
>TRBJ2-2|.|TRBV19|TRBD1|14
TGTGCCAGTAGACAGGGGCTTGTCACCGGGGAGCTGTTTTTT
CASRQGLVTGELFF
>TRBJ1-5|.|TRBV4-1|TRBD1|14
TGCGCCAGCAGCCATGGACAGGCGGGGCAGCCCCAGCATTTT
CASSHGQAGQPQHF
>TRBJ2-5|.|TRBV5-1|.|14
TGCGCCAGCACCGAATTACTAGCAGGGGAGACCCAGTACTTC
CASTELLAGETQYF
>TRBJ2-7|.|TRBV7-8|.|14
TGTGCCAGCAGCGGGCGAGCGGTCAGTTACGAGCAGTACTTC
CASSGRAVSYEQYF
>TRBJ1-1|.|TRBV11-1|TRBD1|14
TGTGCCAGCAGCTCTGGACAGGGGAACACTGAAGCTTTCTTT
CASSSGQGNTEAFF
>TRBJ1-6|.|TRBV7-6|.|13
TGTGCCAGCAGCTATGGCGGGGTTTCCCCCCTCCACTTT
CASSYGGVSPLHF
>TRBJ1-1|.|TRBV5-8|.|16
TGTGCCAGCAGCCCCCGAGGGAGGGGACGCAACACTGAAGCTTTCTTT
CASSPRGRGRNTEAFF
>TRBJ2-3|.|TRBV9|TRBD2|16
TGTGCCAGCAGCGTAGGGACTAGCGGGAAGGTAGATACGCAGTATTTT
CASSVGTSGKVDTQYF
>TRBJ1-4|.|TRBV28|TRBD1|19
TGTGCCAGCAGAATTCGAACAGGGGGGAAGTGGTCGCCTAATGAAAAACTGTTTTTT
CASRIRTGGKWSPNEKLFF